This TCR beta chain is from a study of post-analysis software for immune sequencing data. This clonotype was seen only a few times. As yet, its antigen is unknown. Study results and limitations: In patients, TRBV5-6, TRBV5-1 and TRBV20-1 belonged to five or six TRBV segments found more frequently than in controls.

Each TCR beta cDNA library carried unique molecular identifiers. One entry per CDR3 protein, called by TCRdb with MiXCR from the PCR reads. The sample has about 540,000 distinct CDR3 sequences, around a third seen once. Trimming took 6 bases from V and 7 from J; bases not matched to a gene: 4. This CDR3 comprises 12 residues. The germline gives CDR1 MNHEY, CDR2 SVGAGI. This TCR came from a girl aged 2-17 years with multiple sclerosis. Sequenced input: blood. The J gene is TRBJ1-2, the V gene TRBV6-5; 8 bases fit TRBD1. In DNA, the CDR3 is TGTGCCAGCAGGCCGACAGGGGCTGGCTACACCTTC. Translating gives CASRPTGAGYTF.